This T cell receptor beta chain was captured in a study of T cell changes during pregnancy in multiple sclerosis (dated by TCRdb to 2018 to 2020). In the study overall: Changes in the T cell repertoire over the course of pregnancy were examined in this study in women with multiple sclerosis.

In regard to this clone: Its antigen is currently not known. The sample holds no much larger clone one base away, and base qualities are not on file.

Library creation used the immunoSEQ multiplex PCR assay. TCRdb stores this immuneACCESS table with in-frame sequences only. Part of the clones is absent; in the studies checked, under half of the shortfall reflects unresolved V genes, and no reason is known for the rest. This sample lists 55,000 to 85,000 clones; 80% to 95% were detected once. The ten largest clones take up roughly 2% of the sample. The germline V gene gives CDR1 as SGHRS and CDR2 as YFSETQ. V has 4 bases trimmed and J has 0 bases trimmed; junction bases matching no gene number 5. Counted from cysteine to phenylalanine, this CDR3 has 17 amino acids. Only the CDR3 DNA is retained, 51 bases long and in frame from the first base.

The sequence joins TRBV5-1 to TRBJ2-3; 13 of the junction bases match TRBD2. This clonotype originated in a female donor with multiple sclerosis, enrolled in a pregnancy study. The sample consisted of peripheral blood, taken in the second trimester of pregnancy. The DNA sequence is TGCGCCAGCAGCCACCGACTAGCGGGAGGCAGCACAGATACGCAGTATTTT. Its translation is CASSHRLAGGSTDTQYF.